This TCR beta chain was sequenced in a study of regulatory T cells in long-lasting Graves disease. This clonotype was observed at least ten times. This CDR3 is 16 amino acids long. Germline V gene data show CDR1 as MNHEY and CDR2 as SVGEGT. The V gene end was trimmed by 6 bases and the J gene end by 5 bases; junction bases not matched to a gene: 12. CDR3-region Arm-PCR and iRepertoire HTBI primers produced the TCR beta libraries. TCRdb passed the multiplex PCR reads through MiXCR, listing each CDR3 protein once. The repertoire consists of some 470,000 distinct CDR3 sequences, with about 22% occurring once and the leading ten covering 7% to 9%. Sample time point: persistent/refractory GD, antithyroid drugs over 5 years with positive TRAb. From RNA extracted from PBMCs, the TCR library was made.

Here the sequenced sample was peripheral blood mononuclear cells (PBMCs), taken when the disease was refractory, from a patient treated with antithyroid drugs. This receptor was obtained from a female donor with Graves disease. The genes are TRBV6-2 or TRBV6-3 and TRBJ1-5; 8 bases align to TRBD1. The CDR3 DNA reads as TGTGCCAGCAGGGGGGGACAGGTCAGTAGGCATCAGCCCCAGCATTTT. This encodes CASRGGQVSRHQPQHF.